This is a list of T cell receptor beta chains from one sample in a study of T-cell memory formation after mild COVID-19. TCRdb reprocessed the 5' RACE reads via MiXCR and lists one record per CDR3 protein. The sample lists approximately 82,000 distinct CDR3 sequences, 13% occurring once. The sample consisted of PBMCs or a T cell subset sorted from them (not recorded which). These receptors originate from a man younger than 35 who had mild COVID-19 (a few samples of this study predate the infection). Cell type and time point are not known. CDR3s leave out the opening cysteine and the closing phenylalanine or tryptophan. Clone size is shown for a subset of rows, as once, few, many or a class of expanded clone.

abundance,j_gene,v_gene,CDR3aa
NA,TRBJ1-5,TRBV7-2,ASSFQGFQPQH
few,TRBJ1-5,TRBV6-5,ASSFTPPGTGNQPQH
NA,TRBJ2-3,TRBV7-6,ASSSTGWDTQY
NA,TRBJ2-7,TRBV5-4,ASSLGQVSSYEQY
NA,TRBJ2-3,TRBV3-1,ASSQDPMSTDTQY
NA,TRBJ2-1,TRBV7-9,ASSHDRGYNEQF
many,TRBJ1-4,TRBV4-3,ASSLGGGVGEKLF
NA,TRBJ2-1,TRBV28,AAEGPYNEQF
NA,TRBJ2-5,TRBV15,ATSRENSGTQY
many,TRBJ2-3,TRBV4-3,ASSPKVATGTDTQY
NA,TRBJ1-4,TRBV12-5,ASGFLIRTTKATNEKLF
few,TRBJ2-1,TRBV6-2/TRBV6-3,ASSYPGAHNEQF
few,TRBJ2-2,TRBV7-6,ASSQGTDTGELF
NA,TRBJ2-1,TRBV7-3,ASSPWGGNEQF
many,TRBJ2-7,TRBV7-6,ASSLAQQESYEQY
NA,TRBJ2-7,TRBV4-1,ASSQDSAYEQY
NA,TRBJ2-5,TRBV28,ASSFGNRGRETQY
once,TRBJ2-7,TRBV10-3,ATKPPERYEQY
NA,TRBJ1-1,TRBV7-6,ASSIDRANTEAF
few,TRBJ2-2,TRBV7-9,ASSPPGRVGNTGELF
NA,TRBJ2-3,TRBV2,ASSDPATSGEFTDTQY
few,TRBJ1-1,TRBV10-3,AISPGRNTEAF
NA,TRBJ2-4,TRBV4-2,ASSQDIRTSGLKNIQY
few,TRBJ2-1,TRBV4-1,ASSRGGLPSSYNEQF
NA,TRBJ1-1,TRBV20-1,SARDLTASSTEAF
NA,TRBJ2-3,TRBV5-4,ASSSTTSGAYTQY
few,TRBJ1-2,TRBV6-2/TRBV6-3,ASSYPDKNYGYT